This TCR beta chain was captured in a study of T cell repertoires in cytomegalovirus infection. Study as a whole: Recently identified HLA-C-restricted and well-studied HLA-B-restricted CMV epitopes were used.

The V gene lost 4 bases and the J gene lost 7 bases, with 23 bases spanning the gap. The CDR3 runs to 16 residues. Per the germline V gene, CDR1 is SEHNR and CDR2 is FQNEAQ (reference sequence). TCRdb analysed the reads with MiXCR anew, one entry per CDR3 protein. The sample has about 310,000 distinct CDR3 sequences; 20% to 25% are singletons. Of note for this clonotype: Its antigen is still unknown.

This clonotype was obtained from a human donor in good health (CMV status not recorded). Some clones in this sample may be carry-over from other donors' samples. The material was cultured PBMCs, obtained from culture after CMV antigen stimulation. The rearrangement uses TRBV7-9 and TRBJ2-7; perhaps D is TRBD1 or TRBD2 (5 bases each). The CDR3 DNA follows: TGTGCCAGCAGCTCAAGGGCCGGGACCGACCTTCGAGAGCAGTACTTC. This translates into CASSSRAGTDLREQYF.